Detailed here is one T cell receptor (beta chain). These data are taken from a study of T cell changes during pregnancy in multiple sclerosis. Measured with immunoSEQ multiplex PCR; TCRdb has only the in-frame clones, and not every one. Here the sample spans 79,000 or so clones, less than 95% being singletons. With 6 bases clipped from V and 3 bases from J, the junction kept 5 bases outside the gene matches. In germline, CDR1 is WSHSY, CDR2 SAAADI. There are 13 residues in the CDR3. Source: peripheral blood, taken in the first trimester of pregnancy. This clonotype was sampled from a female donor in good health, enrolled as a control in a pregnancy study. The chain recombines TRBV10-2 with TRBJ2-7; TRBD1 agrees at 7 bases. The CDR3 DNA sequence: TGCGCCAGCAGGGTGGACAGGATCTACGAGCAGTACTTC. Protein sequence: CASRVDRIYEQYF.